This T cell receptor beta chain was sequenced for a study of T cells in localized non-small cell lung cancer. Study-level results: Of the top 100 tumor clones, median around 62 were in adjacent lung, 25 to 35 among its top 100. The study sequenced only one region of the tumor. As a result, intratumor heterogeneity could not be excluded and remains possible. The study found T cell clonality highest in uninvolved adjacent lung, above tumor.

Profiled with immunoSEQ multiplex PCR; TCRdb holds only in-frame clones, not every one. The table shows 55,000 to 75,000 clones, with roughly nine tenths occurring only once. Turning to this clone: Its matching antigen is unknown.

This material consisted of peripheral blood, taken before any cancer treatment. The clonotype was recovered from a male donor older than 55 with stage III squamous cell lung carcinoma.

The CDR3 here is CASRSTGANVLTF. The CDR3 DNA follows: TGTGCCAGCAGGTCGACTGGGGCCAACGTCCTGACTTTC. The rearrangement uses TRBV6-5 and TRBJ2-6; D not resolved. Germline CDR1 MNHEY, CDR2 SVGAGI. Trimming removed 6 bases at V and 2 bases at J, with 5 bases between. CDR3 length equals 13 residues.